The TCR beta chain described here comes from a study of vaccination effects on CD4 cells after COVID-19. The assay was immunoSEQ multiplex PCR, and TCRdb's table has in-frame clones only and misses some. The data hold approximately 31,000 clones, with 72% observed a single time. ViraFEST expansion of antigen-specific CD4+ T cells with viral peptide pools preceded sequencing. Investigators separated out CD4+ T cells once approximately 10 days of culture had passed. Convalescent patients had PCR-confirmed SARS-CoV-2 infection between March and December 2020. Researchers swapped half the medium for IL-2 medium on both days 3 and 7. Concerning this clone itself: Its antigen is undetermined.

Germline V gene lookup returns CDR1 LGHDT and CDR2 YNNKEL (reference sequence). The CDR3 contains 12 residues. The V gene lost 3 bases and the J gene lost 4 bases, with 7 bases spanning the gap. Source: CD4+ T cells from PBMCs cultured with a peptide pool, taken before COVID-19 vaccination. The chain carries TRBV3-1 (or the pseudogene TRBV3-2) and TRBJ2-7; D is unclear. The TCR was taken from a human donor who had a prior SARS-CoV-2 infection. The CDR3: CASSHDTYEQYF. For the CDR3, the DNA is TGTGCCAGCAGCCACGACACTTACGAGCAGTACTTC.